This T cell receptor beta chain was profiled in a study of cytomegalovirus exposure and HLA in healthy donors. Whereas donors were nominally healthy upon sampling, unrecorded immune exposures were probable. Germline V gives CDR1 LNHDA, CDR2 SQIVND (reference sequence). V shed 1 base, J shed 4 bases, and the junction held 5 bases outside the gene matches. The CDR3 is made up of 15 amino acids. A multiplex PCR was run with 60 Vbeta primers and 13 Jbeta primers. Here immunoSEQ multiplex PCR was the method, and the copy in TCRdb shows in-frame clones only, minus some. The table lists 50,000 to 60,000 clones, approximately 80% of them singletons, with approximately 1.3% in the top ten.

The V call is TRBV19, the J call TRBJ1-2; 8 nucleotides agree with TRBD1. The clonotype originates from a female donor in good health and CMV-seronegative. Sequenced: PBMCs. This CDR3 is CASSIATGEGYGYTF. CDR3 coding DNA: TGTGCCAGTAGTATAGCGACAGGGGAAGGCTATGGCTACACCTTC.